Listed below are T cell receptor beta chains from one sample, sequenced in a study of T cell responses to AZD1222 COVID-19 vaccine. Data came from immunoSEQ multiplex PCR; TCRdb stores just in-frame clones and leaves some out. The sample contains 100,000 to 150,000 clones, around 85% of which appear only once. The starting material was peripheral blood, obtained 28 days after the second AZD1222 dose. These TCRs come from an adult who received the AZD1222 COVID-19 vaccine. CDR3s include the opening cysteine and the closing phenylalanine or tryptophan. D genes are given only for firm matches. Expanded clones are given a class, and other clones once, few, many or no size at all.

d_gene	v_gene	abundance	j_gene	CDR3nt	CDR3aa
NA	TRBV28	NA	TRBJ2-7	TGTGCCAGCAGCTCCGGGTTCATAAACTCCTACGAGCAGTACTTC	CASSSGFINSYEQYF
NA	TRBV6-6	NA	TRBJ1-5	TGTGCCAGCAGTGGTGACTTGGGCAATCAGCCCCAGCATTTT	CASSGDLGNQPQHF
NA	TRBV19	once	TRBJ2-5	TGTGCCAGTAGTATTTGGTGGTCTAGTCAGGAGGAAGAGACCCAGTACTTC	CASSIWWSSQEEETQYF
NA	TRBV5-1	NA	TRBJ1-2	TGCGCCAGCAGCTTGGAGAGGGCTGGTGGCTACACCTTC	CASSLERAGGYTF
TRBD1	TRBV13	NA	TRBJ2-7	TGTGCCAGCAGCTTCGCCGGGACAGGAAACGAAAGCTCCTACGAGCAGTACTTC	CASSFAGTGNESSYEQYF
TRBD2	TRBV11-3	NA	TRBJ2-1	TGTGCCAGCAGCAGAACTAGCGGTAGGAACAATGAGCAGTTCTTC	CASSRTSGRNNEQFF
NA	TRBV19	NA	TRBJ2-1	TGTGCCAGTAGTATAGATCCAAGGAGCTCCTACAATGAGCAGTTCTTC	CASSIDPRSSYNEQFF
NA	TRBV4-1	NA	TRBJ1-1	TGCGCCAGCAGCCAAGAACGGGCCCGCCGCATGAACACTGAAGCTTTCTTT	CASSQERARRMNTEAFF
TRBD1	TRBV11-3	NA	TRBJ2-3	TGTGCCAGCAGCTTAGGGACAGGGGCAGATACGCAGTATTTT	CASSLGTGADTQYF
NA	TRBV5-4	NA	TRBJ2-7	TGTGCCAGCAGCAACCTAGACAGGAGCTCCTACGAGCAGTACTTC	CASSNLDRSSYEQYF
NA	TRBV9	NA	TRBJ2-3	TGTGCCAGCAGCGTAGCAGGGTCCTTCACAGATACGCAGTATTTT	CASSVAGSFTDTQYF
NA	TRBV6-5	once	TRBJ1-1	TGTGCCAGCAGTACCGGGCCGGACACTGAAGCTTTCTTT	CASSTGPDTEAFF
TRBD2	TRBV2	NA	TRBJ2-3	TGTGCCAGCAGTGAGGTAGCGGGGGGGCGTTTTGGCACAGATACGCAGTATTTT	CASSEVAGGRFGTDTQYF
NA	TRBV5-1	NA	TRBJ1-1	TGCGCCAGCAGGGGGAACACTGAAGCTTTCTTT	CASRGNTEAFF
NA	TRBV19	NA	TRBJ1-2	TGTGCCAGTAGCGGACAACCGAACTATGGCTACACCTTC	CASSGQPNYGYTF
TRBD2	TRBV30	NA	TRBJ2-5	TGTGCCTGGACCTCCGGGACTAGCGGCCAAGAGACCCAGTACTTC	CAWTSGTSGQETQYF
NA	TRBV15	NA	TRBJ1-2	TGTGCCACCAGCCCCCCAGGCGTGGCCCCTTCATATGGCTACACCTTC	CATSPPGVAPSYGYTF
NA	TRBV5-4	NA	TRBJ2-3	TGTGCCAGCAGCCCAGGGTTCACAGATACGCAGTATTTT	CASSPGFTDTQYF
NA	TRBV7-2	NA	TRBJ1-2	TGTGCCAGCAGCCCGAGCCGGGCAGCACTGTATGGCTACACCTTC	CASSPSRAALYGYTF
TRBD1	TRBV10-1	once	TRBJ1-5	TGCGCCAGCAGTGAAAGGACAGGGGTTCAGCCCCAGCATTTT	CASSERTGVQPQHF
TRBD2	TRBV29-1	NA	TRBJ2-1	TGCAGCGTCGCACCCGGGACTAGAGGGAATGAGCAGTTCTTC	CSVAPGTRGNEQFF
NA	TRBV19	NA	TRBJ1-6	TGTGCCAGTAGTATACCAATGGTGGGAGGATCCTATAATTCACCCCTCCACTTT	CASSIPMVGGSYNSPLHF
TRBD1	TRBV15	NA	TRBJ2-5	TGTGCCACCAGCGGAGGACAGGGGCAAGAGACCCAGTACTTC	CATSGGQGQETQYF
TRBD1	TRBV13	few	TRBJ1-4	TGTGCCAGCAGCTTTGGACAGGGGGGCGAAAAACTGTTTTTT	CASSFGQGGEKLFF
NA	TRBV6-5	NA	TRBJ2-3	TGTGCCAGCAGCTCCGGGACTCCCCAGACAGATACGCAGTATTTT	CASSSGTPQTDTQYF
TRBD1	TRBV4-3	once	TRBJ2-2	TGCGCCAGCAGCCAAGTTGAGGGGGCAGTGCTGTTTTTT	CASSQVEGAVLFF
TRBD2	TRBV28	NA	TRBJ2-7	TGTGCCAGCAGTTTGTCTCTAGCGGGGCGGGAGCAGTACTTC	CASSLSLAGREQYF
NA	TRBV7-3	NA	TRBJ2-5	TGTGCCAGCAGCTTAACCTACCAAGAGACCCAGTACTTC	CASSLTYQETQYF
NA	TRBV12-3/TRBV12-4	NA	TRBJ2-1	TGTGCCAGCAGTTTAAGTATCAATGAGCAGTTCTTC	CASSLSINEQFF
TRBD1	TRBV6-2/TRBV6-3	NA	TRBJ2-3	TGTGCCAGCAGTTCGTGGACAGGATGGGCAGATACGCAGTATTTT	CASSSWTGWADTQYF
NA	TRBV12-3/TRBV12-4	NA	TRBJ1-2	TGTGCCAGCAGACCATGGGGGTTGTATGGCTACACCTTC	CASRPWGLYGYTF
NA	TRBV5-1	NA	TRBJ2-1	TGCGCCAGCAGCTTTGGGAGCAGGGGCCCTCATAATGAGCAGTTCTTC	CASSFGSRGPHNEQFF
TRBD1	TRBV27	NA	TRBJ1-2	TGTGCCAGCAGTTTAGAGGGGGCGGGGAGGAATGGCTACACCTTC	CASSLEGAGRNGYTF
NA	TRBV7-2	NA	TRBJ2-5	TGTGCCAGCAGCTTAAGGGGGGCTGGGGAGACCCAGTACTTC	CASSLRGAGETQYF
TRBD2	TRBV10-1	NA	TRBJ2-1	TGCGCCAGCAGTGAGTCTCTACTAGCGGGGGGGCGAGGGGAGCAGTTCTTC	CASSESLLAGGRGEQFF
NA	TRBV19	NA	TRBJ1-2	TGTGCCAGTAGTATGGGCAGGGATACTTCTAACTATGGCTACACCTTC	CASSMGRDTSNYGYTF
TRBD1	TRBV6-2/TRBV6-3	NA	TRBJ1-2	TGTGCCAGCAGTTACGGACAGGGGCGTGTAGGTGGCTACACCTTC	CASSYGQGRVGGYTF
TRBD1	TRBV2	once	TRBJ2-7	TGTGCCAGCAGTGAAGAACAGGGGGCTAGCGAGCAGTACTTC	CASSEEQGASEQYF
TRBD1	TRBV29-1	NA	TRBJ2-7	TGCAGCGTTGAAGGGGCCCGGGACAGGGCCTACGAGCAGTACTTC	CSVEGARDRAYEQYF
NA	TRBV19	NA	TRBJ2-3	TGTGCCAGTAGTAGGAGACAGCCCGGCACAGATACGCAGTATTTT	CASSRRQPGTDTQYF
NA	TRBV14	NA	TRBJ2-3	TGTGCCAGCAGCCAGTTAGCAGGGAAAGAGAGGGATACGCAGTATTTT	CASSQLAGKERDTQYF
NA	TRBV6-5	NA	TRBJ1-3	TGTGCCGGACTCGGGGCCGCAAACACCATATATTTT	CAGLGAANTIYF
NA	TRBV6-5	NA	TRBJ1-2	TGTGCCAGTCATTGGGGAGGGGATTCGGGTGGCTACACCTTC	CASHWGGDSGGYTF
TRBD2	TRBV7-6	NA	TRBJ2-5	TGTGCCAGCAGCCACCCCAGGCTAGCGGGGGCCCAAGAGACCCAGTACTTC	CASSHPRLAGAQETQYF
TRBD2	TRBV6-5	NA	TRBJ2-1	TGTGCCAGCAGTTTAAGCGGGGGCCTTTACAATGAGCAGTTCTTC	CASSLSGGLYNEQFF
NA	TRBV18	NA	TRBJ2-3	TGTGCCAGCTCACCATTACAGGGAGATACGCAGTATTTT	CASSPLQGDTQYF
NA	TRBV19	few	TRBJ2-7	TGTGCCAGTAGTATAGCCCAGGAGACTTGCGGGATTGCCTACGAGCAGTACTTC	CASSIAQETCGIAYEQYF
NA	TRBV7-2	NA	TRBJ2-3	TGTGCCAGCAGCCGCCAGGTATCGGGCGGGGCGACTAGCACAGATACGCAGTATTTT	CASSRQVSGGATSTDTQYF
NA	TRBV11-3	NA	TRBJ2-2	TGTGCCAGCAGCTCTACAAAGGCCGGGGAGCTGTTTTTT	CASSSTKAGELFF
NA	TRBV30	NA	TRBJ1-1	TGTGCCTGGAGCCAGGGACAAATGAACACTGAAGCTTTCTTT	CAWSQGQMNTEAFF
TRBD1	TRBV7-7	NA	TRBJ2-2	TGTGCCAGCAGCCCGCAGGGGGATGGGGAGCTGTTTTTT	CASSPQGDGELFF
NA	TRBV15	NA	TRBJ2-2	TGTGCCACCAGCAGAGCCAAGAGAAGTTCGGCTTTAACCGGGGAGCTGTTTTTT	CATSRAKRSSALTGELFF
TRBD1	TRBV7-8	NA	TRBJ1-4	TGTGCCAGCAGCTCCGGGACAGGGGGGTGGGAAAAACTGTTTTTT	CASSSGTGGWEKLFF